The rows below give T cell receptor beta chains drawn from one sample of a study of T cell changes during pregnancy in multiple sclerosis. Clones were sequenced by immunoSEQ multiplex PCR, and TCRdb holds only the in-frame ones, with some missing. The sample includes tens of thousands of clones, more than 70% of them seen just once. This specimen was CD8+ T cells from peripheral blood mononuclear cells, taken after pregnancy. These receptors were taken from a female donor in good health, enrolled as a control in a pregnancy study. Each CDR3 is given with its conserved first and last residue. The order of the fields is clone size, J gene, D gene, V gene, CDR3 protein, CDR3 DNA. D genes are given only for firm matches. Only some rows state a clone size, as once, few, many or a class for expanded clones.

>few|TRBJ1-6|-|TRBV16
CASSQDRFERSPLHF
TGTGCCAGCAGCCAGGACAGATTTGAACGTTCACCCCTCCACTTT
>-|TRBJ1-1|TRBD1|TRBV4-3
CASSTVGTVLEAFF
TGCGCCAGCAGCACTGTTGGGACAGTACTTGAAGCTTTCTTT
>once|TRBJ1-2|TRBD1|TRBV6-5
CASRQGVVHGYTF
TGTGCCAGCAGGCAGGGGGTAGTTCATGGCTACACCTTC
>-|TRBJ1-1|-|TRBV7-9
CASMTGFSEAFF
TGTGCCAGCATGACAGGTTTTTCGGAAGCTTTCTTT
>once|TRBJ1-2|TRBD1|TRBV4-3
CASSPGTGGKSYGYTF
TGCGCCAGCAGCCCCGGGACAGGGGGTAAGAGCTATGGCTACACCTTC
>-|TRBJ2-2|TRBD2|TRBV15
CATSRGLAGMAGELFF
TGTGCCACCAGCAGGGGACTAGCGGGGATGGCCGGGGAGCTGTTTTTT
>-|TRBJ1-6|-|TRBV2
CASSEGRVNNSPLHF
TGTGCCAGCAGTGAAGGGAGGGTTAATAATTCACCCCTCCACTTT
>-|TRBJ1-3|-|TRBV9
CASSVETTGATIYF
TGTGCCAGCAGCGTAGAGACAACCGGCGCTACCATATATTTT
>-|TRBJ1-3|-|TRBV6-7
CASSYEGAPGNTIYF
TGTGCCAGCAGTTACGAGGGAGCACCGGGAAACACCATATATTTT
>-|TRBJ2-5|TRBD2|TRBV9
CASSVGGGGGTQETQYF
TGTGCCAGCAGCGTAGGGGGTGGGGGGGGAACCCAAGAGACCCAGTACTTC
>-|TRBJ1-1|TRBD1|TRBV6-1
CASSERDRGRDTEAFF
TGTGCCAGCAGTGAAAGGGACAGGGGGCGCGACACTGAAGCTTTCTTT
>-|TRBJ2-7|TRBD1|TRBV11-3
CASRINPGQGCEQYF
TGTGCCAGCAGGATAAATCCGGGACAGGGCTGTGAGCAGTACTTC
>-|TRBJ1-4|-|TRBV7-4
CASSLRQVTTNEKLFF
TGTGCCAGCAGCTTAAGGCAGGTAACAACTAATGAAAAACTGTTTTTT
>-|TRBJ2-7|TRBD1|TRBV29-1
CSANPGTDSYEQYF
TGCAGCGCCAACCCCGGGACAGACTCCTACGAGCAGTACTTC
>-|TRBJ2-7|TRBD2|TRBV7-9
CASSSGGTSGRYEQYF
TGTGCCAGCAGCTCGGGAGGGACTAGCGGGCGCTACGAGCAGTACTTC
>-|TRBJ2-7|-|TRBV27
CASSLSETTYEQYF
TGTGCCAGCAGTTTATCTGAGACAACATACGAGCAGTACTTC
>-|TRBJ1-1|TRBD1|TRBV4-1
CASSQYFQGADEAFF
TGCGCCAGCAGCCAATACTTCCAGGGGGCGGATGAAGCTTTCTTT
>-|TRBJ2-1|TRBD1|TRBV5-6
CASSWGAGTGWNEQFF
TGTGCCAGCAGCTGGGGAGCCGGGACAGGGTGGAATGAGCAGTTCTTC
>-|TRBJ2-1|-|TRBV14
CASSPGTAYNEQFF
TGTGCCAGCAGCCCAGGGACTGCTTACAATGAGCAGTTCTTC
>-|TRBJ2-7|-|TRBV23-1
CASSQSGSTGGEQYF
TGCGCCAGCAGTCAATCGGGCAGTACCGGGGGCGAGCAGTACTTC
>-|TRBJ2-1|TRBD2|TRBV6-4
CASSDSGTSGSNEQFF
TGTGCCAGCAGTGACTCGGGGACTAGCGGGTCTAATGAGCAGTTCTTC
>many|TRBJ2-3|TRBD2|TRBV4-3
CASSQDLAGGIDTQYF
TGCGCCAGCAGCCAAGATTTAGCGGGGGGGATAGATACGCAGTATTTT
>-|TRBJ1-1|-|TRBV27
CASSFGSYTEAFF
TGTGCCAGCAGTTTCGGGAGTTACACTGAAGCTTTCTTT
>once|TRBJ2-3|-|TRBV27
CASSNKYKSRGRDTDTQYF
TGTGCCAGCAGCAATAAGTATAAGTCGCGGGGACGAGACACAGATACGCAGTATTTT
>-|TRBJ1-5|TRBD1|TRBV30
CAWSDRGLQPQHF
TGTGCCTGGAGTGACAGGGGTTTGCAGCCCCAGCATTTT
>-|TRBJ1-4|-|TRBV6-6
CASSYLVGVNEKLFF
TGTGCCAGCAGTTACTTGGTAGGGGTTAATGAAAAACTGTTTTTT
>-|TRBJ1-1|TRBD1|TRBV5-6
CASSLSGQEAFF
TGTGCCAGCAGCCTTTCGGGACAGGAAGCTTTCTTT
>once|TRBJ2-7|-|TRBV7-9
CASLGRTYEQYF
TGTGCCAGCTTGGGGCGTACCTACGAGCAGTACTTC
>-|TRBJ2-5|TRBD1|TRBV11-1
CASSPKDRPYQETQYF
TGTGCCAGCAGCCCCAAGGACAGGCCCTACCAAGAGACCCAGTACTTC
>-|TRBJ1-2|-|TRBV28
CASSMTGDYGYTF
TGTGCCAGCAGTATGACAGGCGACTATGGCTACACCTTC
>-|TRBJ2-7|TRBD1|TRBV5-1
CASSPPRDSVHEQYF
TGCGCCAGCAGCCCCCCCCGGGACAGTGTCCACGAGCAGTACTTC
>-|TRBJ2-3|TRBD2|TRBV7-3
CASSAGTSGDPDTQYF
TGTGCCAGCAGCGCCGGGACTAGCGGGGACCCAGATACGCAGTATTTT
>-|TRBJ1-2|TRBD1|TRBV19
CASSTWTGGKWGYTF
TGTGCCAGTAGTACCTGGACAGGGGGAAAGTGGGGCTACACCTTC
>-|TRBJ2-7|-|TRBV7-6
CASSLAQGGSGYEQYF
TGTGCCAGCAGCTTAGCGCAGGGGGGTAGCGGCTACGAGCAGTACTTC
>-|TRBJ2-3|TRBD1|TRBV5-1
CASSLDTGQGRDTQYF
TGCGCCAGCAGCCTCGATACAGGACAGGGAAGAGATACGCAGTATTTT
>once|TRBJ2-3|TRBD2|TRBV19
CASSQRGTSTDTQYF
TGTGCCAGTAGCCAGCGGGGGACTAGCACAGATACGCAGTATTTT
>-|TRBJ2-7|TRBD1|TRBV27
CASSVNRGVEQYF
TGTGCCAGCAGTGTGAACAGGGGTGTCGAGCAGTACTTC
>-|TRBJ1-3|-|TRBV9
CASSEGDSAGNTIYF
TGTGCCAGCAGCGAGGGCGACAGCGCTGGAAACACCATATATTTT
>-|TRBJ2-3|TRBD2|TRBV4-3
CASRRTSGGTDTQYF
TGCGCCAGCAGACGGACTAGCGGGGGCACAGATACGCAGTATTTT
>-|TRBJ2-6|TRBD1|TRBV19
CASRSDRGVPSGANVLTF
TGTGCCAGTAGGTCGGACAGGGGAGTGCCCTCTGGGGCCAACGTCCTGACTTTC
>few|TRBJ2-7|-|TRBV27
CASSAGFEQYF
TGTGCCAGCAGTGCAGGTTTCGAGCAGTACTTC
>-|TRBJ2-1|TRBD1|TRBV30
CAWSLTGGEQFF
TGTGCCTGGAGTCTAACAGGGGGGGAGCAGTTCTTC
>-|TRBJ1-2|-|TRBV6-5
CATGLGGTSGYTF
TGTGCCACTGGTCTCGGGGGGACGAGTGGCTACACCTTC
>-|TRBJ2-2|-|TRBV9
CASSLTGEHTGELFF
TGTGCCAGCAGCCTAACGGGGGAGCACACCGGGGAGCTGTTTTTT
>-|TRBJ2-1|TRBD2|TRBV11-2
CASSSTSGGNNEQFF
TGTGCCAGCAGCTCGACTAGCGGGGGAAACAATGAGCAGTTCTTC
>-|TRBJ2-6|TRBD1|TRBV19
CATQGAPSGANVLTF
TGTGCCACCCAGGGGGCCCCCTCTGGGGCCAACGTCCTGACTTTC
>-|TRBJ2-7|-|TRBV6-5
CASSLDTGLVNEQYF
TGTGCCAGCAGCCTTGACACAGGGTTAGTGAACGAGCAGTACTTC
>-|TRBJ2-2|TRBD2|TRBV5-1
CASSLDRGGGTGELFF
TGCGCCAGCAGCTTGGACCGGGGGGGCGGGACCGGGGAGCTGTTTTTT
>-|TRBJ1-5|-|TRBV27
CASSLWGDHQPQHF
TGTGCCAGCAGTTTATGGGGGGACCATCAGCCCCAGCATTTT
>-|TRBJ2-3|-|TRBV15
CATSIPTDTQYF
TGTGCCACCAGCATCCCTACAGATACGCAGTATTTT
>-|TRBJ2-7|-|TRBV29-1
CSVVWGRFEQYF
TGCAGCGTTGTTTGGGGGCGGTTCGAGCAGTACTTC
>-|TRBJ2-7|-|TRBV7-9
CASSLEELDYEQYF
TGTGCCAGCAGCTTAGAGGAGTTAGACTACGAGCAGTACTTC
>-|TRBJ2-5|-|TRBV15
CATSRAGQETQYF
TGTGCCACCAGCAGAGCAGGACAAGAGACCCAGTACTTC
>few|TRBJ1-2|TRBD1|TRBV5-1
CASSTKQGAYGYTF
TGCGCCAGCAGCACGAAACAGGGGGCTTATGGCTACACCTTC
>few|TRBJ2-5|TRBD1|TRBV28
CASSFPQGARGETQYF
TGTGCCAGCAGTTTCCCTCAGGGGGCACGGGGAGAGACCCAGTACTTC
>-|TRBJ1-2|-|TRBV28
CASIDAQQGGPYGYTF
TGTGCCAGCATCGATGCCCAACAGGGTGGGCCCTATGGCTACACCTTC
>-|TRBJ1-1|-|TRBV7-8
CASSGYTANTEAFF
TGTGCCAGCAGCGGATATACAGCGAACACTGAAGCTTTCTTT